This TCR beta chain was sequenced during a study of blood T cell repertoires in COVID-19 (TCRdb year 2020). In terms of the full investigation: Samples from collaborators originated in the United States, Italy and Spain and spanned both the acute and convalescent phases of COVID-19. Where available, HLA class I and class II types were taken from metadata supplied by the sample provider and were not determined by assay-based typing. The prospective study material was composed of cDNA or gDNA derived from T cells, B-cell-depleted T cells, or PBMCs. Sample metadata almost always included a de-identified subject ID, COVID-19 status, age in years and sex. Subjects who had been exposed to COVID-19, were actively infected with it, or had recovered from it provided the deeply sampled blood TCRbeta repertoires that made up the dataset. The samples were drawn from the first 160 participants of the ongoing ImmuneRACE study and from some 1,300 subjects provided by 6 global collaborators. The repertoires were released in a freely available public database meant as a resource for research on the immune response to SARS-CoV-2. General findings and caveats noted by the study authors: The amount of clinical and demographic metadata varied by source and participant and was provided uncurated.

TCRbeta CDR3 regions were amplified from genomic DNA by means of the immunoSEQ Assay, a bias-controlled multiplex PCR. Concerning the study's data processing: Within the assay, amplification of reference gene primers was used to estimate how many nucleated cells each sample contained. To quantify the absolute abundance of each unique TCRbeta CDR3 rearrangement, sequence reads were collapsed and filtered. For each sample, productive Simpson clonality was calculated as the square root of Simpson's diversity index across productive rearrangements. This immuneACCESS table, as held by TCRdb, lists in-frame sequences with V and J called but not all clones. Of the missing ones, under half trace to an unresolved V gene in checked studies; the others have no known cause. V and J calls and clone size come straight from that table; D and trimming were deduced from the DNA. For this sample the table gives about 360,000 clones, of which around four fifths were detected only once. Jointly, the top ten make up roughly 3% of the sample.

As concerns this clone: This clone's antigen is unknown. Per-base qualities were not stored, and no clone one base away is much larger.

Each collaborating institution followed its own protocols to collect whole blood in K2EDTA tubes. For TCRbeta analysis, collaborators shipped samples in one of three forms: frozen whole blood, isolated PBMCs, or DNA extracted from either of those sample types. The germline V gene (reference sequence) specifies LNHDA as CDR1 and SQIVND as CDR2. The CDR3 sequence holds 13 residues, the cysteine and phenylalanine included. This entry keeps only the CDR3 DNA: 39 bases, framed from base 1. The trim is 7 bases for V and 8 bases for J, with a gap of 15 bases between the germline ends. Recombination connected TRBV19 to TRBJ2-1; TRBD1 could be the D gene, as 5 bases match. The clonotype originates from a man aged 25 to 45 with active or convalescent COVID-19. Sequencing used peripheral blood. CDR3 sequence: CASKLSPRDEQFF. The sequenced DNA: TGTGCCAGTAAACTGTCCCCCAGGGATGAGCAGTTCTTC.